The clone carrying this TCR beta chain occurred a few times. Its antigen is unidentified. Sequencing used immunoSEQ multiplex PCR; TCRdb keeps in-frame clones, though not all of them. Of about 2.3 million clones listed, just under 95% are singletons. CD4+ cells underwent separation, giving CD45RA+ naive and CD45RA-negative memory subsets. The ends were cut back, 3 bases at V and 2 bases at J, with 13 bases in the middle. This CDR3 region has 15 residues. Per germline, CDR1 MDHEN and CDR2 SYDVKM. These data come from a study of shared clonotypes between healthy human individuals. Study as a whole: Each donor's CD8 memory used one plate, CD8 naive two, each CD4 subset three.

Study-wide results and limits: Naive subsets generally had larger estimated richness than memory subsets.

The chain recombines TRBV28 with TRBJ1-2, with TRBD1 as a possible D gene (5 bases). This receptor was obtained from a man between 18 and 35 years old in good health. Some clones in this sample may be carry-over from other donors' samples. Specimen: naive CD4+ T cells from PBMCs. Noted subset: CD45RA+ positively selected. This CDR3 reads CASSFSRDSNYGYTF. The CDR3 nucleotides read TGTGCCAGCAGTTTTTCCCGAGACAGCAACTATGGCTACACCTTC.